This T cell receptor (beta chain) was sequenced in a study of beta chain features in type 1 diabetes. The CDR3 runs 17 residues. Trimming cost V 0 bases and J 9 bases; bases outside gene matches: 11. Germline V gene sequence: CDR1 MGHDK, CDR2 SYGVNS. Every isolated RNA sample was fully reverse transcribed, so sequencing captured expressed TCRB transcripts. Method: immunoSEQ multiplex PCR; TCRdb's copy keeps in-frame clones and lacks some. The repertoire holds about 40,000 clones, with around 49% as singletons. This clone showed up just a few times. Material: central memory CD4+ T cells from blood. The receptor was isolated from a woman younger than 30 in good health. The J gene is TRBJ2-1, the V gene TRBV25-1; 10 nucleotides agree with TRBD2. CDR3 bases: TGTGCCAGCAGTGAATACTCAGCGGGAGGGGGCAAGGCTGAGCAGTTCTTC. Its translation is CASSEYSAGGGKAEQFF.